The 20 T cell receptor beta chains below all came from one sample that was sequenced in a study of T cells of healthy individuals. TCRdb independently ran MiXCR on the 5' RACE reads; one entry per CDR3 protein. The sample contains around 63,000 distinct CDR3 sequences, roughly 15% of which appear only once. The receptors were sampled from a human donor in good health.

This clonotype was found many times. The chain recombines TRBV5-4 with TRBJ2-3, with 8 bases fitting TRBD1. The trim removed 0 bases at V and 3 bases at J, leaving 9 bases unmatched. CDR1 and CDR2 from the germline V gene are SGHNT and YYREEE (reference sequence). This CDR3 comprises 17 residues. As DNA, the CDR3 is TGTGCCAGCAGCTTGGACATAACAGGGGGTGGTACAGATACGCAGTATTTT. As protein: CASSLDITGGGTDTQYF.

This clonotype was seen at least ten times. This chain links TRBV27 with TRBJ1-1, with 8 bases aligning to TRBD1. V trimming: 5 bases; J trimming: 8 bases; junction bases outside the gene matches: 10. Germline CDR1 is MNHEY and CDR2 is SMNVEV (reference sequence). The CDR3 extends over 14 amino acids. The CDR3 is CASSPQGAQLEAFF. CDR3 nucleotide sequence: TGTGCCAGCAGTCCCCAGGGGGCGCAACTCGAAGCTTTCTTT.

The chain joins TRBV5-1 to TRBJ1-5; 8 bases line up with TRBD1. CDR1 is SGHRS and CDR2 is YFSETQ in the germline V gene. This CDR3 spans 16 amino acids. Trimming at V came to 4 bases and at J to 7 bases, leaving 13 bases not matched to a gene. The CDR3 DNA follows: TGCGCCAGCAGCCGCCAAACGGGACAGGCTAAACAGCCCCAGCATTTT. Amino acid sequence: CASSRQTGQAKQPQHF.

This clonotype was detected many times. The V and J genes are TRBV20-1 and TRBJ2-7; weak D call: TRBD1 (6 bases). The germline CDR1 and CDR2 sequences are DFQATT and SNEGSKA (reference sequence). The CDR3 runs to 14 residues. Trimming left V 3 bases short and J 5 bases short, with 17 bases between. The CDR3 DNA is TGCAGTGCTAGTTCGGACAGCCCGCAAGACGAGCAGTACTTC. Translation gives CSASSDSPQDEQYF.

At least ten counts were recorded for this clonotype. The chain carries TRBV20-1 and TRBJ2-1, with TRBD2 matching 7 bases. Per germline, CDR1 DFQATT and CDR2 SNEGSKA (reference sequence). The CDR3 has 13 residues. V shed 5 bases, J shed 3 bases, and the junction held 4 bases outside the gene matches. CDR3 amino acids: CSADRDYYNEQFF. In DNA, the CDR3 is TGCAGTGCTGACCGGGACTACTACAATGAGCAGTTCTTC.

This chain links TRBV28 with TRBJ1-5; D might be TRBD1 (6 bases). CDR1 is MDHEN and CDR2 is SYDVKM in the germline V gene. The V end lost 6 bases, the J end lost 6 bases, and 15 bases lay between the germline ends. The CDR3 is 14 residues long. The CDR3 DNA reads TGTGCCAGCAGCCCCCTTACAGGGATTCAGCCCCAGCATTTT. Amino acids: CASSPLTGIQPQHF.

In this sample, this clonotype turned up a few times. J is TRBJ2-1 and V is TRBV30; 8 bases align to TRBD2. Trimming removed 1 base from V and 7 bases from J; junction bases left unmatched: 3. The CDR3 loop spans 13 amino acids. Germline CDR1 and CDR2: GTSNPN and SVGIG (reference sequence). This chain's CDR3 is CAWSAGGANEQFF. In nucleotides, the CDR3 is TGTGCCTGGAGTGCCGGGGGGGCGAATGAGCAGTTCTTC.

Worth noting for this clonotype: This may stem from a read error, because a much larger clone lies one nucleotide away. This chain links TRBV28 with TRBJ2-2; D unresolved. CDR3 size: 12 residues. Trimming cost V 10 bases and J 5 bases, with 11 bases left between them. Germline V gene lookup returns CDR1 MDHEN and CDR2 SYDVKM. CDR3 sequence (DNA): TGTGCCAACAAAACGCTAACCGGGGAGCTGTTTTTT. Translated, it gives CANKTLTGELFF.

This clonotype occurred many times. This chain joins TRBV6-5 and TRBJ2-2; no clear D gene. The germline V gene has CDR1 MNHEY and CDR2 SVGAGI. V was cut by 6 bases and J by 7 bases, with 12 bases left in between. The CDR3 totals 13 residues. The DNA of the CDR3 is TGTGCCAGCAGGTCAACCCCCGGCGGGGAGCTGTTTTTT. Protein sequence: CASRSTPGGELFF.

This clonotype turned up a few times. This sequence joins TRBV7-9 and TRBJ1-2, with unresolved D. CDR3 length: 12 residues. Per germline, CDR1 SEHNR and CDR2 FQNEAQ (reference sequence). Trimming shortened V by 2 bases and J by 8 bases, and 9 bases separated the two germline ends. CDR3 protein: CASSLSGMGYTF. DNA of the CDR3: TGTGCCAGCAGCTTAAGTGGGATGGGCTACACCTTC.

As regards this clonotype: A read error is possible here, since a much larger clone lies one base away. The CDR3 sequence: CSARFSGGTGEQYF. The CDR3 nucleotides read TGCAGTGCTAGATTCAGTGGTGGAACGGGGGAGCAGTACTTC. The J gene is TRBJ2-7, the V gene TRBV20-1, with D possibly matching TRBD2 (5 bases). Germline V gene sequence: CDR1 DFQATT, CDR2 SNEGSKA (reference sequence). Trimming cost V 2 bases and J 7 bases, with 18 bases left between them. The length of the CDR3 is 14 residues.

At least ten counts were recorded for this clonotype. The J gene is TRBJ2-7, the V gene TRBV20-1, with D possibly being TRBD2 (6 bases). V was cut by 3 bases and J by 1 base, with 13 bases left in between. Germline values: CDR1 DFQATT, CDR2 SNEGSKA (reference sequence). This CDR3 has 14 residues. The CDR3: CSASSGETSYEQYF. In nucleotides, the CDR3 is TGCAGTGCTAGTAGCGGAGAAACTTCCTACGAGCAGTACTTC.

This clonotype was detected ten times or more. The V gene is TRBV7-9, the J gene TRBJ2-1; 7 bases agree with TRBD2. This CDR3 region has 16 residues. J lost 5 bases, V lost 3 bases, and 10 bases had no gene match. CDR1 is SEHNR and CDR2 is FQNEAQ in the germline V gene (reference sequence). The CDR3 region is CASSLKAGPAHNEQFF. The CDR3 DNA sequence: TGTGCCAGCAGCTTGAAAGCGGGGCCAGCCCACAATGAGCAGTTCTTC.

This clonotype has a count of ten or more. V usage is TRBV10-3 and J usage is TRBJ1-2; 7 bases are a match to TRBD1. Trimming at V came to 7 bases and at J to 4 bases, leaving 15 bases not matched to a gene. Germline loops: CDR1 ENHRY, CDR2 SYGVKD. The CDR3 is 16 residues long. The CDR3 DNA follows: TGTGCCATCACTAGGGACAGCATCCTCCCTTCCTATGGCTACACCTTC. This encodes CAITRDSILPSYGYTF.

This clonotype has ten or more counts. The chain joins TRBV2 to TRBJ2-1, with D possibly matching TRBD2 (6 bases). Germline-derived CDR1 and CDR2 are SNHLY and FYNNEI. This CDR3 has 12 residues. V was pared by 6 bases and J by 5 bases, with 8 bases between. The CDR3 region has the DNA TGTGCCAGCAGAGGAGGGAACAATGAGCAGTTCTTC. Amino acids: CASRGGNNEQFF.

The chain employs TRBV4-1 and TRBJ1-2; 7 bases map to TRBD1. The germline gives CDR1 MGHRA, CDR2 YSYEKL. The CDR3 extends over 16 amino acids. J was trimmed by 2 bases and V by 2 bases; bases with no gene match: 8. The CDR3 nucleotides are TGCGCCAGCAGCCAACCCCGACAGGGTCTCAACTATGGCTACACCTTC. Protein sequence: CASSQPRQGLNYGYTF.

The V gene is TRBV4-1, the J gene TRBJ1-4; D not resolved. CDR3 length: 13 residues. Germline values: CDR1 MGHRA, CDR2 YSYEKL. Trimming cost V 4 bases and J 7 bases, with 10 bases left between them. The CDR3 sequence: CASSLTSSEKLFF. CDR3 in DNA: TGCGCCAGCAGCCTTACTTCGAGTGAAAAACTGTTTTTT.

To note about this clonotype: With a much larger clone just one base away, this may be a read error. The chain has TRBV12-3 or TRBV12-4 and TRBJ1-6; no clear D. This CDR3 spans 20 amino acids. In DNA form, the CDR3 reads TGTGCCAGCAGTTTAGACGTGGGAGGTGTGGAAAACTCCTATAATTCACCCCTCAACTTT. Its protein product is CASSLDVGGVENSYNSPLNF.

This clonotype was seen a few times. The gene calls are TRBV28 and TRBJ2-5, with D possibly TRBD2 on 6 matching bases. Looked up from germline, CDR1 is MDHEN and CDR2 is SYDVKM. The CDR3 is 12 amino acids. V was cut by 6 bases and J by 5 bases, with 10 bases left in between. CDR3 bases: TGTGCCAGCAGCGTAGCGGTGGAGACCCAGTACTTC. Its protein product is CASSVAVETQYF.

As to this clonotype: Possible read error: a much larger clone is one base away. The chain employs TRBV19 and TRBJ2-7, with D tentatively TRBD1 (5 bases). Germline V gene data show CDR1 as LNHDA and CDR2 as SQIVND (reference sequence). V was clipped by 6 bases and J by 2 bases, with 17 bases between them. The CDR3 has 15 residues. The CDR3 DNA reads TGTGCCAGTAGCACAGGACACTGGGGTGCCTACGAGCAGTACTTC. It specifies CASSTGHWGAYEQYF.